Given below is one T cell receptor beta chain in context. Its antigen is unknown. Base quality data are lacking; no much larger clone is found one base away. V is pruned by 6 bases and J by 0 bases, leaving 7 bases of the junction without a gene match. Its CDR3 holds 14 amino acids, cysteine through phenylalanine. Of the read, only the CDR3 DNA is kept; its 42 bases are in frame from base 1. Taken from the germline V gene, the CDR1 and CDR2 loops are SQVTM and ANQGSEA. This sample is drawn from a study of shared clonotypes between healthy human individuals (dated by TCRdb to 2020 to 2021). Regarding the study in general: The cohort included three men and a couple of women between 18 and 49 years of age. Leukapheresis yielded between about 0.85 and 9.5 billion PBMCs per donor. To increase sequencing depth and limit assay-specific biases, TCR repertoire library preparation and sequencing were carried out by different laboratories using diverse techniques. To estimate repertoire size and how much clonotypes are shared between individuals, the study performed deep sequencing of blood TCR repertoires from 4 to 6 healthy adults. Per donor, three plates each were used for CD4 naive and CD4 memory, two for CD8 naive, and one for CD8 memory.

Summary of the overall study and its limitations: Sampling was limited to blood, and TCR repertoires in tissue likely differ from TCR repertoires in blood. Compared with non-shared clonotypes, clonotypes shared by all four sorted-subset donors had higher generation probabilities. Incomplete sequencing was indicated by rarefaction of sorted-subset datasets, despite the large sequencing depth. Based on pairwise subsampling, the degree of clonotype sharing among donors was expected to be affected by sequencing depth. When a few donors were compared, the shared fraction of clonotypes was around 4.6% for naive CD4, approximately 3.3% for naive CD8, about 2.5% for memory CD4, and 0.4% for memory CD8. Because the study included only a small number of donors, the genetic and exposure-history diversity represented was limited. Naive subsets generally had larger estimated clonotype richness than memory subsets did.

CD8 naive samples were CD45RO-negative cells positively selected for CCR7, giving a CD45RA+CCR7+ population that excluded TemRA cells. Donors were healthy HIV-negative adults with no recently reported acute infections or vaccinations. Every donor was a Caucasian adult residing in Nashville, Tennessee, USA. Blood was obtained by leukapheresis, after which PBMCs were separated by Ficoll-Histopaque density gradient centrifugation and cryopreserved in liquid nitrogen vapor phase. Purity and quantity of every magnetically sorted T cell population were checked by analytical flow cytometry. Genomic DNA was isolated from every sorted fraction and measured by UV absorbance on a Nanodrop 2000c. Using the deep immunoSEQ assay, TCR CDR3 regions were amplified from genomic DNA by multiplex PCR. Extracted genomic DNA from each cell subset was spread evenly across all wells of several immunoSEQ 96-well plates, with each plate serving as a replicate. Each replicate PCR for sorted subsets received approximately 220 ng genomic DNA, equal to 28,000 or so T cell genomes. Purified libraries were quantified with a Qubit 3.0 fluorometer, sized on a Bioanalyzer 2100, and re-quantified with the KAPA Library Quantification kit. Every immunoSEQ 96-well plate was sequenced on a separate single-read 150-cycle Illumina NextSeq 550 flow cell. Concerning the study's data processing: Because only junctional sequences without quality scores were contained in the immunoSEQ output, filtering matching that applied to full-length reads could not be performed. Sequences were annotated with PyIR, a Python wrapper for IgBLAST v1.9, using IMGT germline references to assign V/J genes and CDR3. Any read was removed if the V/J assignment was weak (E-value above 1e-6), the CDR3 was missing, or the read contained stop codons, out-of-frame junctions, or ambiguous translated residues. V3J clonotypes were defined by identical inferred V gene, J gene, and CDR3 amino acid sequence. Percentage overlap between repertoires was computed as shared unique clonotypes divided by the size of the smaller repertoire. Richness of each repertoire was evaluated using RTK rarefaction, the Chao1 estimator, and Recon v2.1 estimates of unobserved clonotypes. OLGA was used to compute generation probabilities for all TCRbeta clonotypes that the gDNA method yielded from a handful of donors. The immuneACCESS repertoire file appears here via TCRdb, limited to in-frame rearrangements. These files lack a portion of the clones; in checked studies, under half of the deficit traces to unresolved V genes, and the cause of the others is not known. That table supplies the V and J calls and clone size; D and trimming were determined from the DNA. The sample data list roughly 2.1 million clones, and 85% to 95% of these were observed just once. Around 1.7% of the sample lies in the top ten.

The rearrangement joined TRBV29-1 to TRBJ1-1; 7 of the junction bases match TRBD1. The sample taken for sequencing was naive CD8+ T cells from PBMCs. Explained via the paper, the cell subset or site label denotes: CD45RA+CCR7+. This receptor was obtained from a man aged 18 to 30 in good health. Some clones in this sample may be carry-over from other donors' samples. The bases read TGCAGCGTAGCCCCCGGGACAGTGAACACTGAAGCTTTCTTT. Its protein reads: CSVAPGTVNTEAFF.